Presented here are 21 T cell receptor beta chains from one specimen sequenced in a study of blood T cell repertoires in COVID-19. This table comes from immunoSEQ multiplex PCR, and its TCRdb copy is limited to in-frame clones, with some not included. The sample consists of nearly 200,000 clones, 70% to 90% of them appearing once. The source material was peripheral blood. These receptors were obtained from a woman in her forties who had recovered from COVID-19.

The V call is TRBV25-1, the J call TRBJ1-2; D is possibly TRBD1 (5 bases). Germline CDR1 and CDR2: MGHDK and SYGVNS. V lost 5 bases and J 2 bases, leaving 15 bases between the germline ends. The CDR3 is made up of 15 amino acids. CDR3 in DNA: TGTGCCAGCAGTCAAGGGTCACAGGACAACTATGGCTACACCTTC. Translating gives CASSQGSQDNYGYTF.

The chain recombines TRBV6-5 with TRBJ2-1; D unresolved. CDR1 is MNHEY, CDR2 SVGAGI, per germline. CDR3 length: 15 residues. V lost 0 bases, J lost 5 bases, and 11 bases lay in between. CDR3 sequence (DNA): TGTGCCAGCAGTTACTCGAGGTCCCTAAACAATGAGCAGTTCTTC. Translated, it gives CASSYSRSLNNEQFF.

The V call is TRBV27, the J call TRBJ2-1, with 13 bases aligning to TRBD2. The J segment lost 0 bases and the V segment lost 5 bases, leaving 4 bases of the junction unmatched. From germline, CDR1 is MNHEY and CDR2 SMNVEV (reference sequence). CDR3 length: 17 amino acids. As DNA, the CDR3 is TGTGCCAGCAGTCCCAGGACTAGCGGGAGCTCCTACAATGAGCAGTTCTTC. Translation gives CASSPRTSGSSYNEQFF.

The rearrangement links TRBV9 to TRBJ2-1, with 7 bases aligning to TRBD1. Trimming removed 2 bases from V and 8 bases from J; junction bases left unmatched: 10. Germline CDR1 SGDLS, CDR2 YYNGEE. This CDR3 region has 15 residues. The CDR3 loop reads CASSVRGLPLDEQFF. The CDR3 DNA reads as TGTGCCAGCAGCGTTAGGGGGCTACCTTTGGATGAGCAGTTCTTC.

This rearrangement joins TRBV3-1 (or the pseudogene TRBV3-2) to TRBJ2-3, with 10 bases that match TRBD2. This CDR3 is built from 15 residues. Germline loops: CDR1 LGHDT, CDR2 YNNKEL (reference sequence). Trimming at V came to 2 bases and at J to 9 bases, leaving 8 bases not matched to a gene. Here the CDR3 reads CASSQTSGAGGTQYF. The CDR3 DNA reads TGTGCCAGCAGCCAAACTAGCGGGGCCGGAGGGACGCAGTATTTT.

This clone appeared a single time. This rearrangement joins TRBV13 to TRBJ2-2; D is perhaps TRBD2 (6 bases). Germline assignment: CDR1 PRHDT and CDR2 FYEKMQ (reference sequence). The CDR3 extends over 15 amino acids. V lost 0 bases, J lost 5 bases, and 10 bases lay in between. The CDR3 sequence is CASSLGQGGTGELFF. DNA for the CDR3: TGTGCCAGCAGCTTAGGTCAGGGAGGAACCGGGGAGCTGTTTTTT.

V and J are TRBV30 and TRBJ2-2; no clear D. V gave up 5 bases and J gave up 4 bases, with 20 bases separating them. Germline V CDR1 and CDR2: GTSNPN, SVGIG (reference sequence). This CDR3 has 16 amino acids. The CDR3 is CAWDLRRTSATGELFF. The CDR3 DNA reads TGTGCCTGGGATTTGAGGAGAACCAGCGCCACCGGGGAGCTGTTTTTT.

In the case of this clone: The junction departs from germline at one end; a sequencing error may be responsible. The genes are TRBV11-2 and TRBJ2-4, with 11 bases lining up with TRBD1. Per the germline V gene, CDR1 is SGHAT and CDR2 is FQNNGV. CDR3 length: 17 amino acids. In DNA form, the CDR3 reads TGTGCCAGCAGTTTAGCGTGGACAGGGGGCTCAGTGGACATTCAGTACTTC. Its translation is CASSLAWTGGSVDIQYF.

The CDR3, as DNA: TGTGCCAGCAGCTTGGGGCTAGCGGGATCGGGGGAGCAGTACTTC. Translating gives CASSLGLAGSGEQYF. The gene calls are TRBV5-4 and TRBJ2-7; 9 nucleotides align to TRBD2. This CDR3 region has 15 residues. V dropped 0 bases and J dropped 7; count of bases not matched to a gene: 8. Per the germline V gene, CDR1 is SGHNT and CDR2 is YYREEE (reference sequence).

This clone appeared once. The chain combines TRBV5-1 with TRBJ2-1; TRBD1 is a possible D gene (6 bases). Per germline, CDR1 SGHRS and CDR2 YFSETQ. Trimming pared 0 bases from V and 0 bases from J, leaving 10 bases between. CDR3 length equals 16 residues. In DNA, the CDR3 is TGCGCCAGCAGCTTGGGTGACAGGAGCTCCTACAATGAGCAGTTCTTC. Encoded protein: CASSLGDRSSYNEQFF. Full variable domain (remainder filled in from reference TRBV5-1 and TRBJ2-1): KAGVTQTPRYLIKTRGQQVTLSCSPISGHRSVSWYQQTPGQGLQFLFEYFSETQRNKGNFPGRFSGRQFSNSRSEMNVSTLELGDSALYLCASSLGDRSSYNEQFFGPGTRLTVL.

In its sample, this clone was seen a few times. This chain uses TRBV5-1 with TRBJ1-6; 7 positions agree with TRBD1. V lost 4 bases and J lost 5; bases outside the gene matches: 9. Germline V gene lookup returns CDR1 SGHRS and CDR2 YFSETQ. The CDR3 contains 16 residues. The CDR3 bases are TGCGCCAGCAGCAGACAGGGCGGAGGAGATAATTCACCCCTCCACTTT. It codes for CASSRQGGGDNSPLHF.

This CDR3 reads CASSQAARANTEAFF. DNA of the CDR3: TGTGCCAGCAGCCAAGCAGCCAGGGCGAACACTGAAGCTTTCTTT. V gene TRBV3-1 (or the pseudogene TRBV3-2) combines with J gene TRBJ1-1; a possible D gene is TRBD1 (5 bases). Germline lookup yields CDR1 LGHDT and CDR2 YNNKEL (reference sequence). The CDR3 runs to 15 residues. The V gene lost 1 base and the J gene lost 1 base, with 10 bases spanning the gap.

The genes are TRBV6-5 and TRBJ1-5, with TRBD1 identical over 8 bases. The CDR3 sequence is 13 residues long. CDR1 and CDR2 (germline): MNHEY, SVGAGI. V lost 7 bases, J lost 5 bases, and 4 bases stayed unmatched. The CDR3 DNA sequence: TGTGCCAGCAAAGAGACAGGGGATCAGCCCCAGCATTTT. It translates to CASKETGDQPQHF.

The V call is TRBV11-2, the J call TRBJ1-5, with 10 bases that match TRBD1. This CDR3 is built from 19 residues. V dropped 5 bases and J dropped 5; count of bases not matched to a gene: 18. Germline values: CDR1 SGHAT, CDR2 FQNNGV. The CDR3 reads CASSRGQGGSPFADQPQHF. Here the CDR3 DNA reads TGTGCCAGCAGCCGCGGACAGGGGGGGTCACCCTTCGCGGATCAGCCCCAGCATTTT.

Notes on this clone: Distinct nucleotide sequences in the sample also encode this CDR3. V and J are TRBV19 and TRBJ2-2; 7 bases line up with TRBD1. CDR1 is LNHDA and CDR2 is SQIVND in the germline V gene (reference sequence). V trimming: 5 bases; J trimming: 0 bases; junction bases outside the gene matches: 6. This CDR3 spans 16 amino acids. This chain's CDR3 is CASSSWTGANTGELFF. The CDR3 nucleotides are TGTGCCAGTAGTTCATGGACAGGAGCGAACACCGGGGAGCTGTTTTTT.

The rearrangement links TRBV6-5 to TRBJ2-5, with 9 bases that match TRBD1. The CDR3 is 15 amino acids. From germline, CDR1 is MNHEY and CDR2 SVGAGI. With V trimmed by 6 bases and J by 4 bases, 9 bases remained unmatched. CDR3 coding DNA: TGTGCCAGCAGCCGCAGACAGGGGGGACGAGAGACCCAGTACTTC. Translating it yields CASSRRQGGRETQYF.

The J gene is TRBJ2-2, the V gene TRBV2, with 8 nucleotides matching TRBD1. V shed 7 bases and J 0 bases; nucleotides not matched to a gene: 4. Germline CDR1 reads SNHLY; CDR2 reads FYNNEI. CDR3 size: 15 residues. In DNA form, the CDR3 reads TGTGCCAGCAACGGACAGGGAGCGAACACCGGGGAGCTGTTTTTT. Its translation: CASNGQGANTGELFF.

V gene TRBV4-3 combines with J gene TRBJ1-2; D might be TRBD1 (5 bases). The CDR3 is 13 amino acids. The germline gives CDR1 LGHNA, CDR2 YSLEER. The V and J ends lost 0 bases and 8 bases respectively, with 10 bases between them. The CDR3 loop reads CASSQETGEGYTF. For the CDR3, the DNA is TGCGCCAGCAGCCAAGAGACGGGGGAAGGCTACACCTTC.

This chain joins TRBV6-5 and TRBJ2-1; D is unclear. The germline V gene encodes CDR1 MNHEY and CDR2 SVGAGI. The germline V and J ends were trimmed by 6 bases and 0 bases, with 12 bases remaining between them. This CDR3 comprises 15 residues. The DNA of the CDR3 is TGTGCCAGCAGAACTACGCACCTCTCCTACAATGAGCAGTTCTTC. This codes for CASRTTHLSYNEQFF.

This clone has a single count. The chain carries TRBV28 and TRBJ1-2, with TRBD1 matching 10 bases. The CDR3 totals 16 residues. Germline loops: CDR1 MDHEN, CDR2 SYDVKM. J gave up 4 bases and V 10 bases, and 15 bases lay outside the gene matches. The CDR3 loop is CATTTGQGPFGYGYTF. The CDR3 DNA is TGTGCCACTACAACGGGACAGGGGCCTTTTGGCTATGGCTACACCTTC.

The rearrangement links TRBV18 to TRBJ1-1, with TRBD1 identical over 10 bases. Looked up from germline, CDR1 is KGHSH and CDR2 is LQKENI. Unmatched junction bases numbered 0, after V lost 4 bases and J lost 1 base. The CDR3 covers 14 residues. The CDR3 region is CASSRDRGNTEAFF. The CDR3 DNA reads as TGTGCCAGCTCACGGGACAGGGGGAACACTGAAGCTTTCTTT.